This TCR beta chain was obtained from a study of blood T cell repertoires in COVID-19. The protocol was immunoSEQ multiplex PCR, while the TCRdb copy is restricted to in-frame clones and leaves out a portion. Of roughly 250,000 clones in the sample, around nine tenths were seen once. This CDR3 spans 17 amino acids. Per germline, CDR1 SGHNT and CDR2 YENEEA. With 0 bases clipped from V and 7 bases from J, the junction kept 12 bases outside the gene matches. Participant reports of clinical history set cohort assignment. This clonotype was sampled from a woman in her 40s who had been exposed to COVID-19. Sequenced material: PBMCs or T cells enriched from blood (not recorded which). The chain has TRBV11-3 and TRBJ2-1; 7 nucleotides align to TRBD2. The CDR3 region is CASSLEVGLAAHNEQFF. The CDR3 region has the DNA TGTGCCAGCAGCTTAGAGGTTGGTCTAGCGGCGCATAATGAGCAGTTCTTC.